This TCR beta chain was identified during a study of memory CD4+ T cells and cytomegalovirus serostatus. Data came from immunoSEQ multiplex PCR; TCRdb stores just in-frame clones and leaves some out. The sample comprises 50,000 or so clones, 70% to 85% of which are singletons, and roughly 0.6% rests with the top ten. This CDR3 contains 14 residues. In germline, CDR1 is MNHEY, CDR2 SVGAGI. V gave up 3 bases and J gave up 4 bases, with 12 bases separating them. The sort gate was single viable CD3+CD4+CD8-CD45RO+ cells for memory CD4+ T cells. Sequencing used memory CD4+ T cells from blood. The chain links TRBV6-5 to TRBJ1-2; D is uncertain. The sequence was collected from an adult in good health and CMV-seronegative. The CDR3 sequence: CASSYSDKGYGYTF. The CDR3 coding sequence is TGTGCCAGCAGTTATTCCGACAAGGGCTATGGCTACACCTTC.